These T cell receptor beta chains were read from a single sample in a study of T cell clusters in autoimmune cytopenias. TCRdb re-called the multiplex PCR reads and catalogs CDR3 proteins one per entry, DNA excluded. The data show some 6,600 distinct CDR3 sequences, and the top ten clones hold approximately 16%. Input material: peripheral blood. The receptors were gathered from a human donor with an autoimmune cytopenia or autoimmune hepatitis (not recorded which). Both conserved end residues are part of each CDR3. The size of a clone is reported for some rows only, either as once, few or many, or as a class for expanded clones.

J,size,V,CDR3
TRBJ2-7,NA,TRBV19,CASTFGTGPTYEQYF
TRBJ1-1,NA,TRBV11-1,CASSSDTEAFF
TRBJ1-1,NA,TRBV12-3/TRBV12-4,CASSPRRGNTEAFF
TRBJ1-1,NA,TRBV30,CAWMRGAGSKEAFF
TRBJ2-7,NA,TRBV11-1,CASSRVRNYEQYF
TRBJ1-1,NA,TRBV18,CASSPEAALGTEAFF
TRBJ2-3,NA,TRBV14,CASSRNHRPDTQYF
TRBJ2-3,NA,TRBV11-1,CASSLRTGNTDTQYF
TRBJ2-4,NA,TRBV6-5,CASSLSRGAKNIQYF
TRBJ2-1,NA,TRBV12-3/TRBV12-4,CASSLPQRAKDEQFF
TRBJ1-1,NA,TRBV7-6,CASSLGVIGGSEEAFF
TRBJ1-2,medium-sized,TRBV29-1,CSVAGQGGNYGYTF
TRBJ2-7,NA,TRBV6-5,CASSRGNSGHLSSYEQYF
TRBJ1-2,NA,TRBV18,CASSPEGVNYGYTF
TRBJ2-4,NA,TRBV6-2/TRBV6-3,CASSSGFNIQYF
TRBJ1-2,NA,TRBV7-9,CASSPTSGQGNYGYTF
TRBJ2-3,NA,TRBV10-3,CAISVSDTQYF
TRBJ2-1,NA,TRBV6-4,CASSDSGREENEQFF
TRBJ2-1,NA,TRBV18,CASSGDRVRNEQFF
TRBJ1-6,NA,TRBV21-1,CASSSRGGSLDYSPLHF
TRBJ1-1,medium-sized,TRBV6-5,CASSYFANTEAFF
TRBJ2-1,NA,TRBV6-5,CASSRSSGVAYNEQFF
TRBJ1-3,NA,TRBV18,CASSPPVGSGNTIYF
TRBJ2-7,NA,TRBV7-9,CASSARTSGSEQYF